The 29 T cell receptor beta chains below were found in one sample sequenced in a study of shared clonotypes between healthy human individuals. Some clones are missing from TCRdb's copy, which holds only in-frame ones; the method was immunoSEQ multiplex PCR. The table lists about 1 million clones, 75% of them singletons. Sequenced input: memory CD4+ T cells sorted from blood. Specified subset: CD45RA-negative fraction. These TCRs come from a man younger than 35 in good health.

This chain connects TRBV7-2 to TRBJ1-5; TRBD1 agrees at 7 bases. The CDR3 totals 16 residues. CDR1 is SGHTA, CDR2 FQGNSA, per germline. The V and J ends lost 2 bases and 4 bases, in that order; junction bases with no gene match: 8. CDR3 DNA sequence: TGTGCCAGCAGCTTATCCTGGACAGGAAGAAATCAGCCCCAGCATTTT. Amino acid sequence: CASSLSWTGRNQPQHF. Filled out from reference TRBV7-2 and TRBJ1-5, the complete variable domain reads GAGVSQSPSNKVTEKGKDVELRCDPISGHTALYWYRQSLGQGLEFLIYFQGNSAPDKSGLPSDRFSAERTGGSVSTLTIQRTQQEDSAVYLCASSLSWTGRNQPQHFGDGTRLSIL.

The chain recombines TRBV7-9 with TRBJ1-1, with D tentatively TRBD1 (5 bases). The CDR3 runs 15 residues. The germline gives CDR1 SEHNR, CDR2 FQNEAQ (reference sequence). V was clipped by 2 bases and J by 0 bases, with 10 bases between them. CDR3 coding DNA: TGTGCCAGCAGCTTAACCGGGGGTATGAACACTGAAGCTTTCTTT. It yields the protein CASSLTGGMNTEAFF.

The CDR3: CASSGHGGEMQYF. The CDR3 DNA is TGCGCCAGCAGCGGGCATGGTGGGGAGATGCAGTACTTC. The chain combines TRBV5-1 with TRBJ2-7; maybe TRBD2 (5 bases). V lost 4 bases to trimming and J lost 9 bases, with 17 bases between them. CDR1 is SGHRS, CDR2 YFSETQ, per germline. The CDR3 contains 13 residues.

This chain uses TRBV10-3 with TRBJ2-5; the match to TRBD2 covers 10 bases. Germline V gene lookup returns CDR1 ENHRY and CDR2 SYGVKD. The CDR3 sequence is 15 residues long. Germline trimming cut 6 bases from V and 4 bases from J; bases unmatched to any gene: 8. CDR3 in amino acids: CAIRGGTSDVETQYF. CDR3 sequence (DNA): TGTGCCATCAGGGGCGGGACTAGCGATGTAGAGACCCAGTACTTC.

This clone was seen once. The J gene is TRBJ1-5, the V gene TRBV7-3; 7 positions match TRBD1. V was pared by 6 bases and J by 7 bases, with 12 bases of the junction left unmatched. The germline gives CDR1 SGHTA, CDR2 FQGTGA. This CDR3 is 15 amino acids long. This CDR3 reads CASSSFAGGEQPQHF. The CDR3 DNA is TGTGCCAGCAGTTCTTTCGCAGGGGGGGAACAGCCCCAGCATTTT.

The V and J genes are TRBV7-8 and TRBJ2-7; D remains unclear. CDR1 is SGHVS and CDR2 is FQNEAQ in the germline V gene. The CDR3 spans 15 residues. V was cut by 0 bases and J by 4 bases, with 13 bases left in between. The CDR3: CASSLAQPIGYEQYF. For the CDR3, the DNA is TGTGCCAGCAGCTTAGCGCAACCCATAGGGTACGAGCAGTACTTC.

This chain joins TRBV9 and TRBJ2-3, with D uncertain. Trimming took off 4 bases at V and 0 bases at J, with 12 bases between the two ends. Germline CDR1 reads SGDLS; CDR2 reads YYNGEE. The CDR3 extends over 15 amino acids. The CDR3 sequence: CASSPHVGSTDTQYF. In nucleotides, the CDR3 is TGTGCCAGCAGCCCGCACGTCGGGAGCACAGATACGCAGTATTTT.

The rearrangement uses TRBV5-1 and TRBJ1-4; D is unclear. CDR1 is SGHRS, CDR2 YFSETQ, per germline. V lost 0 bases and J lost 4, with 7 bases in between. This CDR3 has 14 amino acids. CDR3 DNA sequence: TGCGCCAGCAGCTTGGCCGACTATAATGAAAAACTGTTTTTT. Protein: CASSLADYNEKLFF.

The chain carries TRBV7-2 and TRBJ1-5; no definite D call. The germline V and J ends were trimmed by 3 bases and 5 bases, with 8 bases remaining between them. The CDR3 runs 13 residues. From germline, CDR1 is SGHTA and CDR2 FQGNSA. The DNA of the CDR3 is TGTGCCAGCAGCTTCGGGCTGTATCAGCCCCAGCATTTT. The encoded protein is CASSFGLYQPQHF.

The CDR3, as DNA: TGTGCCAGCAGCTTTACGGGAGGCCCCCTGGATACGCAGTATTTT. Translating it yields CASSFTGGPLDTQYF. The chain joins TRBV7-2 to TRBJ2-3, with TRBD2 matching 7 bases. Germline V lookup: CDR1 SGHTA, CDR2 FQGNSA. The J segment lost 6 bases and the V segment lost 3 bases, leaving 9 bases of the junction unmatched. The CDR3 has 15 amino acids. Complete variable domain (other parts from reference TRBV7-2 and TRBJ2-3): GAGVSQSPSNKVTEKGKDVELRCDPISGHTALYWYRQSLGQGLEFLIYFQGNSAPDKSGLPSDRFSAERTGGSVSTLTIQRTQQEDSAVYLCASSFTGGPLDTQYFGPGTRLTVL.

This clone was detected once. The genes are TRBV7-2 and TRBJ2-7; 9 positions match TRBD2. Germline V gene lookup returns CDR1 SGHTA and CDR2 FQGNSA. CDR3 length: 14 residues. Trimming removed 1 base from V and 7 bases from J; junction bases left unmatched: 5. CDR3 coding DNA: TGTGCCAGCAGCTTAGGACTAGCGGCGGGGGAGCAGTACTTC. Protein product: CASSLGLAAGEQYF.

V is TRBV5-1 and J is TRBJ2-3, with 7 bases matching TRBD2. The CDR3 is 15 residues long. The V and J ends lost 1 base and 2 bases, in that order; junction bases with no gene match: 4. The germline gives CDR1 SGHRS, CDR2 YFSETQ. CDR3 amino acids: CASSLLAGDTDTQYF. The CDR3 DNA reads as TGCGCCAGCAGCTTGTTGGCGGGAGACACAGATACGCAGTATTTT.

The gene calls are TRBV11-2 and TRBJ2-5; TRBD1 matches 8 bases. Germline V CDR1 and CDR2: SGHAT, FQNNGV. The CDR3 runs to 12 residues. Trimming at V came to 5 bases and at J to 9 bases, leaving 5 bases not matched to a gene. The CDR3 sequence is CASSTDRGAQYF. In DNA form, the CDR3 reads TGTGCCAGCAGCACCGACAGGGGTGCCCAGTACTTC. Full variable domain (missing parts from reference TRBV11-2 and TRBJ2-5): EAGVAQSPRYKIIEKRQSVAFWCNPISGHATLYWYQQILGQGPKLLIQFQNNGVVDDSQLPKDRFSAERLKGVDSTLKIQPAKLEDSAVYLCASSTDRGAQYFGPGTRLLVL.

CDR3 in amino acids: CASSYGTGMRGYTF. CDR3 DNA sequence: TGTGCCAGCTCATATGGAACAGGGATGAGGGGCTACACCTTC. V gene TRBV18 combines with J gene TRBJ1-2; TRBD1 is a possible D gene (6 bases). The CDR3 runs to 14 residues. Germline lookup yields CDR1 KGHSH and CDR2 LQKENI. Trimming cost V 5 bases and J 8 bases, with 18 bases left between them. Full variable domain (outside the CDR3, taken from reference TRBV18 and TRBJ1-2): NAGVMQNPRHLVRRRGQEARLRCSPMKGHSHVYWYRQLPEEGLKFMVYLQKENIIDESGMPKERFSAEFPKEGPSILRIQQVVRGDSAAYFCASSYGTGMRGYTFGSGTRLTVV.

This clone was seen a few times. The chain links TRBV11-1 to TRBJ2-1, with D unresolved. V gave up 3 bases and J gave up 0 bases, with 12 bases separating them. The CDR3 totals 16 residues. The germline CDR1 and CDR2 sequences are SGHAT and FQDESV (reference sequence). In DNA, the CDR3 is TGTGCCAGCAGCTTCCGTCAGCAGAGCTCCTACAATGAGCAGTTCTTC. Translating it yields CASSFRQQSSYNEQFF.

The CDR3 sequence: CASSLSVYSNQPQHF. The CDR3 DNA sequence: TGTGCCAGCTCACTTTCAGTCTATAGCAATCAGCCCCAGCATTTT. V and J are TRBV19 and TRBJ1-5; D call uncertain. Deletions cut 9 bases from V and 0 bases from J, with 15 bases between. CDR1 and CDR2 (germline): LNHDA, SQIVND (reference sequence). This CDR3 is built from 15 residues.

This chain uses TRBV6-5 with TRBJ2-5; D remains ambiguous. This CDR3 comprises 13 residues. Germline V gene sequence: CDR1 MNHEY, CDR2 SVGAGI. The germline V and J ends were trimmed by 0 bases and 4 bases, with 6 bases remaining between them. CDR3 sequence (DNA): TGTGCCAGCAGTTACTCGTTCGTAGAGACCCAGTACTTC. Translated: CASSYSFVETQYF.

The chain employs TRBV30 and TRBJ2-1, with 9 bases identical to TRBD2. Germline loops: CDR1 GTSNPN, CDR2 SVGIG (reference sequence). Germline trimming cut 0 bases from V and 12 bases from J; bases unmatched to any gene: 9. This CDR3 spans 14 amino acids. The CDR3 sequence: CAWSVIGGGDRQFF. The CDR3 bases are TGTGCCTGGAGTGTAATTGGCGGGGGGGACAGGCAGTTCTTC.

The chain recombines TRBV5-1 with TRBJ2-3; 7 nucleotides align to TRBD2. V was pared by 4 bases and J by 2 bases, with 10 bases of the junction left unmatched. The CDR3 loop spans 16 amino acids. Germline V CDR1 and CDR2: SGHRS, YFSETQ. Here the CDR3 reads CASSTRRAGDTDTQYF. Here the CDR3 DNA reads TGCGCCAGCAGCACGCGGAGGGCGGGGGACACAGATACGCAGTATTTT.

The rearrangement joins TRBV4-3 to TRBJ2-2; TRBD1 might be the D (6 bases). V was shortened by 0 bases and J by 13 bases, with 12 bases between the two germline ends. Germline-derived CDR1 and CDR2 are LGHNA and YSLEER. The CDR3 loop spans 13 amino acids. CDR3 in amino acids: CASSQETGQRLFF. The DNA of the CDR3 is TGCGCCAGCAGCCAAGAAACCGGACAGCGGCTGTTTTTT.

This rearrangement joins TRBV7-2 to TRBJ1-1; perhaps TRBD1 as D (5 bases). The germline V gene encodes CDR1 SGHTA and CDR2 FQGNSA. CDR3 length: 14 amino acids. Trimming cost V 4 bases and J 0 bases, with 9 bases left between them. DNA for the CDR3: TGTGCCAGCAGCTCACAGGTTGTGAACACTGAAGCTTTCTTT. Amino acid sequence: CASSSQVVNTEAFF.

The chain couples TRBV6-5 to TRBJ2-7; D gene unclear. This CDR3 comprises 13 residues. The ends were cut back, 6 bases at V and 7 bases at J, with 16 bases in the middle. The germline gives CDR1 MNHEY, CDR2 SVGAGI. CDR3 loop: CASSKAGLYEQYF. The DNA for the CDR3 is TGTGCCAGCAGCAAGGCAGGTCTGTATGAGCAGTACTTC.

The rearrangement uses TRBV30 and TRBJ1-1, with 9 bases identical to TRBD1. V gave up 3 bases and J gave up 6 bases; unmatched junction bases: 5. CDR3 length: 13 amino acids. Germline CDR1 reads GTSNPN; CDR2 reads SVGIG (reference sequence). The CDR3 loop reads CAWRTGGFPEAFF. CDR3 coding DNA: TGTGCCTGGAGGACAGGGGGTTTTCCTGAAGCTTTCTTT.

The chain links TRBV7-2 to TRBJ2-7; D gene unclear. The CDR3 runs to 14 residues. Trimming removed 4 bases from V and 0 bases from J, with 10 bases in between. Germline CDR1 SGHTA, CDR2 FQGNSA. As DNA, the CDR3 is TGTGCCAGCAGCTCAGGAAGGGTCTCCTACGAGCAGTACTTC. It yields the protein CASSSGRVSYEQYF.

On this clone itself: A read error may explain this, as a much larger clone is one base away. Other DNA sequences in the same sample also yield this CDR3. The chain recombines TRBV5-4 with TRBJ2-2, with TRBD2 matching over 13 bases. Looked up from germline, CDR1 is SGHNT and CDR2 is YYREEE (reference sequence). J lost 5 bases, V lost 4 bases, and 5 bases had no gene match. The CDR3 spans 16 residues. The CDR3 bases are TGTGCCAGCAGCCCGCCGGGACTAGCGGGAACCGGGGAGCTGTTTTTT. Its protein product is CASSPPGLAGTGELFF.

V is TRBV7-2 and J is TRBJ2-1, with 11 positions matching TRBD2. CDR1 is SGHTA and CDR2 is FQGNSA in the germline V gene. V dropped 1 base and J dropped 12; count of bases not matched to a gene: 5. CDR3 length equals 14 residues. In DNA form, the CDR3 reads TGTGCCAGCAGCTTAGATCCTAGCGGGAGGTTGCAGTTCTTC. Protein product: CASSLDPSGRLQFF.

The gene calls are TRBV28 and TRBJ1-6; D unclear. The germline V gene encodes CDR1 MDHEN and CDR2 SYDVKM. With 4 bases removed from V and 8 bases from J, the gap between germline ends came to 9 bases. This CDR3 region has 13 residues. The CDR3 loop is CASSSPADSPLHF. CDR3 coding DNA: TGTGCCAGCAGTTCCCCAGCAGATTCACCCCTCCACTTT.

This clone was recorded once. The chain joins TRBV2 to TRBJ2-6; D gene unclear. Trimming took 5 bases from V and 5 from J, leaving 22 bases between them. The germline V gene encodes CDR1 SNHLY and CDR2 FYNNEI. The CDR3 has 18 amino acids. In DNA form, the CDR3 reads TGTGCCAGCAGTCGTCCAAGTCCGATACAAAGTCGGGCCAACGTCCTGACTTTC. It encodes CASSRPSPIQSRANVLTF.

In this sample, this clone turned up once. Other DNA sequences in this sample translate to the same CDR3. The V and J genes are TRBV2 and TRBJ1-1; 10 bases line up with TRBD1. The CDR3 loop spans 14 amino acids. The J segment lost 4 bases and the V segment lost 6 bases, leaving 5 bases of the junction unmatched. The germline V gene has CDR1 SNHLY and CDR2 FYNNEI. The CDR3 coding sequence is TGTGCCAGCAGCGGACAGGGGGAAGGCACTGAAGCTTTCTTT. It specifies CASSGQGEGTEAFF.